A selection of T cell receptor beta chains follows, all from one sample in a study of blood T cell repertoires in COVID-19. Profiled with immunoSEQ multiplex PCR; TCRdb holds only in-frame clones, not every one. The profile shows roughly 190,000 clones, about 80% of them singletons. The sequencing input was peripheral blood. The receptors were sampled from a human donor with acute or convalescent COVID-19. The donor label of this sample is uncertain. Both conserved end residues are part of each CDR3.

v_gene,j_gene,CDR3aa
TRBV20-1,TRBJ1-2,CSATYRGGYTF
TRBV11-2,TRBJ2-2,CASSRTSGHANTGELFF
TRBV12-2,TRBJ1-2,CASRDRGGDGYTF
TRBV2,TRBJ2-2,CASSTTSGSPGELFF
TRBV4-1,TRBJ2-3,CASSQPSGGAATQYF
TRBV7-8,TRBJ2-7,CASSLAPGGDEQYF
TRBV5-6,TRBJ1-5,CASSSGQGRRIIQPQHF
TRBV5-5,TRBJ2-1,CASSSRASGTSEGFF
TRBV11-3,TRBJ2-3,CASSPRAIGFQYF
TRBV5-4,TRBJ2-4,CASSLEGRDIQYF
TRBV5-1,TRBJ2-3,CASSLGPAGGTDTQYF
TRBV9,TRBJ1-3,CASSVGGGWDSSGNTIYF
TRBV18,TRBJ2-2,CASSPNPGPTGELFF
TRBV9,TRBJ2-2,CASSPGPDSWTGELFF
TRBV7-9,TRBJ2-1,CASSPRLDEQFF
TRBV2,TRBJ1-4,CASSDSGQGNEKLFF
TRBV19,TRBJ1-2,CASSRKQGPNYGYTF
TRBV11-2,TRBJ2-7,CASSLGPGGYEQYF
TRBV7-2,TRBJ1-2,CASSFRQTPNYGYTF
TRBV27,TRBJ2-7,CASSFYRGQGLNEQYF
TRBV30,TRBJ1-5,CAWSGGDDQPQHF
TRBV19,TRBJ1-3,CASSTGSSGNTIYF
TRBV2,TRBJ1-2,CASSGAALNYGYTF
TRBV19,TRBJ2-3,CASSIGGTQYF
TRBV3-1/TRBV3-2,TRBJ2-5,CASSLRTSGGRETQYF
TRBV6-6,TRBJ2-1,CASGGSHEQFF
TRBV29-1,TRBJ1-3,CSVERDPGNTIYF
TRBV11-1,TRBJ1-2,CASSRTGTGDGYTF
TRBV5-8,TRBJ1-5,CASSRGTDSNQPQHF
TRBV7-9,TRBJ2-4,CASSLETEVPLAKNIQYF
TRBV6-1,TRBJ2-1,CASSGRGLAGFGEQFF
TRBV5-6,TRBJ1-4,CASSLKDRGSNEKLFF
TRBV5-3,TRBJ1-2,CARSRDSLIVPYGYTF
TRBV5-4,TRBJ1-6,CASSLEQGASPLHF
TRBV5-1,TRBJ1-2,CARSLAGTRGGGYGYTF
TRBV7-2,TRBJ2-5,CASSLRRGPQETQYF
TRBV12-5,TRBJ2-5,CASGPQGWETQYF
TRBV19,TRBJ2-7,CASSIGLAGAYEQYF
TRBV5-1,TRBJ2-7,CASSPPLDSSYEQYF
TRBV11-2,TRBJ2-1,CASSPRGPDNEQFF
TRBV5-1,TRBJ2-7,CASSFSREFEQYF
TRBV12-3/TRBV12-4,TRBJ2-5,CASSSYQETQYF
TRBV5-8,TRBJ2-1,CASSLTGNEQFF
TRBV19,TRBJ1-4,CAISTGVGEKLFF
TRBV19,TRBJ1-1,CASSPPRATGVSAFF
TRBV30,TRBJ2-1,CAWSVLGGSHTEQFF
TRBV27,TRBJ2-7,CASSSGGYEQYF
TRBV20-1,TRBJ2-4,CSASDSRLEHNIQYF